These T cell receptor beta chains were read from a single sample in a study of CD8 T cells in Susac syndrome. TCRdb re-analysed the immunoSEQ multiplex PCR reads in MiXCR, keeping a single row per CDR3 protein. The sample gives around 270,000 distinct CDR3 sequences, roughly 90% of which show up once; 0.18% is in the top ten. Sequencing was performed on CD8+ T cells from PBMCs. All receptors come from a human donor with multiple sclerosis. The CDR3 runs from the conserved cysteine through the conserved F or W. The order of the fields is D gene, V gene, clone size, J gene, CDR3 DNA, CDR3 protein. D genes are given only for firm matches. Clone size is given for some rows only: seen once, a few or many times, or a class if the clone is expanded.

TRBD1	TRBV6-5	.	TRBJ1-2	TGTGCCAGCAGTTACGCCGAGGGACAGGGGGATACCTATGGCTACACCTTC	CASSYAEGQGDTYGYTF
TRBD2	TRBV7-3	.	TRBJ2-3	TGTGCCAGCAGCCCCAGACTAGCGGGGAGGGCAGATACGCAGTATTTT	CASSPRLAGRADTQYF
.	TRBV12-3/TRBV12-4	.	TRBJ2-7	TGTGCCAGCAGCCTCAGGGTTTCGGCCTACGAGCAGTACTTC	CASSLRVSAYEQYF
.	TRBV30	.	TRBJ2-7	TGTGCCTGGAGTGGACTAGAGGGAAACGAGCAGTACTTC	CAWSGLEGNEQYF
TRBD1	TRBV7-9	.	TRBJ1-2	TGTGCCAGCAGCTTAGTGACAGGGGCTAACTATGGCTACACCTTC	CASSLVTGANYGYTF
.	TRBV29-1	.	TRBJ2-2	TGCAGCGTTGGACAGGCCTTTAACACCGGGGAGCTGTTTTTT	CSVGQAFNTGELFF
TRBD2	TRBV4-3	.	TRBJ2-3	TGCGCCAGCAGCGAAAGGGGGATAGCGGGGGATTCTAGCACAGATACGCAGTATTTT	CASSERGIAGDSSTDTQYF
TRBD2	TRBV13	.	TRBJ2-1	TGTGCCAGCAGCTCTCTGCGGGGGGACGCCTCCTACAATGAGCAGTTCTTC	CASSSLRGDASYNEQFF
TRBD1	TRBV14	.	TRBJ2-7	TGTGCCAGCAGCCCGGGACAGGGGTACAACGACACCTACGAGCAGTACTTC	CASSPGQGYNDTYEQYF
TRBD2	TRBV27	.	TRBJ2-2	TGTGCCAGCAGTTTCGGACTAGCGGGATATTTCGGGGAGCTGTTTTTT	CASSFGLAGYFGELFF
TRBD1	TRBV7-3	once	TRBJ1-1	TGTGCCAGCAGCTTATGGCAGGGGGGCGAAGCTTTCTTT	CASSLWQGGEAFF
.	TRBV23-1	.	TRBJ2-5	TGCGCCAGGCGGCCTAGAGAGACCCAGTACTTC	CARRPRETQYF
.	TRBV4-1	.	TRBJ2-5	TGCGCCAGCAGCCCCCTGAGGGGGGAGGATCAAGAGACCCAGTACTTC	CASSPLRGEDQETQYF
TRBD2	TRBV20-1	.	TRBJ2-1	TGCAGTGCTAGAGATGCTAGCGGGGGTGTCAATGAGCAGTTCTTC	CSARDASGGVNEQFF
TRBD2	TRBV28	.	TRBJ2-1	TGTGCCAGCAGTTTTCTACGGGAGGACCCCTACGATGAGCAGTTCTTC	CASSFLREDPYDEQFF
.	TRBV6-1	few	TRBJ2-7	TGTGCCAGCAGTGACCGGATCTCCTACGAGCAGTACTTC	CASSDRISYEQYF
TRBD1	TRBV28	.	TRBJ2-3	TGTGCCAGCAGAAACAGGGGGCCCACAGATACGCAGTATTTT	CASRNRGPTDTQYF
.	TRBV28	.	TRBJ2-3	TGTGCCAGCAGTTTCCAAATTCCCACAGATACGCAGTATTTT	CASSFQIPTDTQYF
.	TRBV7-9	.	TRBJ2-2	TGTGCCAGCAGCTTAACGCTCAGGGGCACCGGGGAGCTGTTTTTT	CASSLTLRGTGELFF
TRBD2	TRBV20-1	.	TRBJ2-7	TGCAGTGCTGACTCTAGCGGGAGCTCCAGCTCCTACGAGCAGTACTTC	CSADSSGSSSSYEQYF
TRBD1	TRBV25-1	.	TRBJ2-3	TGTGCCAGCATCCAGGGACAGGGATTTGCAGATACGCAGTATTTT	CASIQGQGFADTQYF
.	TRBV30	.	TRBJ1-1	TGTGCCTGGAGTGCCCCTACAGGGCTGAACACTGAAGCTTTCTTT	CAWSAPTGLNTEAFF
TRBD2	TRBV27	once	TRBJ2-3	TGTGCCAGCAGTTATCTCTCTAGCGGGGGGGCCACAGATACGCAGTATTTT	CASSYLSSGGATDTQYF
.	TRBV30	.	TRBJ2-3	TGTGCCTTACAAGTCACAGATACGCAGTATTTT	CALQVTDTQYF
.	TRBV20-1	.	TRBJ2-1	TGCAGTGCTAGAGGCCCGAGGGGGGACCATGAGCAGTTCTTC	CSARGPRGDHEQFF
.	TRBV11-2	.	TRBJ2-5	TGTGCCAGCAGCCTCGGACCTGTGGAGACCCAGTACTTC	CASSLGPVETQYF
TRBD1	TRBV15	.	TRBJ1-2	TGTGCCGTACGACTACAGGGGACCGATATCCACTATGGCTACACCTTC	CAVRLQGTDIHYGYTF
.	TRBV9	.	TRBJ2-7	TGTGCCAGCAGCGTCTGGACAGACTCCTACGAGCAGTACTTC	CASSVWTDSYEQYF
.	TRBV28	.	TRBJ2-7	TGTGCCAGCAGCCTCTCACCCGGGGGACCCTACGAGCAGTACTTC	CASSLSPGGPYEQYF
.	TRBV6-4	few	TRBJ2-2	TGTGCCAGCAGTGACCGGGACACCGGGGAGCTGTTTTTT	CASSDRDTGELFF
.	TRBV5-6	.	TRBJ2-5	TGTGCCAGCGGGGTCGGGAGACGAGATGAGACCCAGTACTTC	CASGVGRRDETQYF
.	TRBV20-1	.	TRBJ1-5	TGCAGCAAGGGGGGCCCTCCTCTTCAGCCCCAGCATTTT	CSKGGPPLQPQHF
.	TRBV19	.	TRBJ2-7	TGTGCCAGTAGCCTGGCTAGCAGTTCCTACGAGCAGTACTTC	CASSLASSSYEQYF
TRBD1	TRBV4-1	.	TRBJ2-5	TGCGCCAGCAGCCACCCGGACAGGGGTTACGAGACCCAGTACTTC	CASSHPDRGYETQYF
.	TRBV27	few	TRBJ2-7	TGTGCCAGCAGCTTATCTGGCGGCTCCTACGAGCAGTACTTC	CASSLSGGSYEQYF
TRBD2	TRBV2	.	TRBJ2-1	TGTGCCAGCAGTGATGGGCGGGGGATCGATGAGCAGTTCTTC	CASSDGRGIDEQFF
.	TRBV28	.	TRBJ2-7	TGTGCCAGCAGTTTTGGACGACGGGTCGAGCAGTACTTC	CASSFGRRVEQYF
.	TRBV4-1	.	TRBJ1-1	TGCGCCAGCAGCCCTCTTATCGAGTCTTTGAACACTGAAGCTTTCTTT	CASSPLIESLNTEAFF
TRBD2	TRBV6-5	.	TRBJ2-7	TGTGCCAGCAGGCCCCGGACTAGCGGGAGGAACGAGCAGTACTTC	CASRPRTSGRNEQYF
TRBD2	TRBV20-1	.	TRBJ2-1	TGCAGTGCTAGAGTCCTAGCGGCCTCGTCTAATGAGCAGTTCTTC	CSARVLAASSNEQFF
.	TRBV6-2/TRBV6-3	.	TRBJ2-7	TGTGCCAGCAGTTACAATGGTGTTGGCGAGCAGTACTTC	CASSYNGVGEQYF
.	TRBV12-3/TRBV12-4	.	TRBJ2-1	TGTGCCAGCAGCCGGGGAACTGAGCAGTTCTTC	CASSRGTEQFF
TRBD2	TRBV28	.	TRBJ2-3	TGTGCCAGCAGTAAGGGGACTAGCGGCACAGATACGCAGTATTTT	CASSKGTSGTDTQYF
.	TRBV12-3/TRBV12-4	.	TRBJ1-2	TGTGCCAGCAGTTTCGGACAGCCAGCCTATGGCTACACCTTC	CASSFGQPAYGYTF
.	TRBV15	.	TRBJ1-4	TGTGCCACCAGCGAGGACGGGGACCTGTTTTTT	CATSEDGDLFF
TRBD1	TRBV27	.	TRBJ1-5	TGTGCCAGCAGTTTACAGCCAGGGGGTCAGCCCCAGCATTTT	CASSLQPGGQPQHF